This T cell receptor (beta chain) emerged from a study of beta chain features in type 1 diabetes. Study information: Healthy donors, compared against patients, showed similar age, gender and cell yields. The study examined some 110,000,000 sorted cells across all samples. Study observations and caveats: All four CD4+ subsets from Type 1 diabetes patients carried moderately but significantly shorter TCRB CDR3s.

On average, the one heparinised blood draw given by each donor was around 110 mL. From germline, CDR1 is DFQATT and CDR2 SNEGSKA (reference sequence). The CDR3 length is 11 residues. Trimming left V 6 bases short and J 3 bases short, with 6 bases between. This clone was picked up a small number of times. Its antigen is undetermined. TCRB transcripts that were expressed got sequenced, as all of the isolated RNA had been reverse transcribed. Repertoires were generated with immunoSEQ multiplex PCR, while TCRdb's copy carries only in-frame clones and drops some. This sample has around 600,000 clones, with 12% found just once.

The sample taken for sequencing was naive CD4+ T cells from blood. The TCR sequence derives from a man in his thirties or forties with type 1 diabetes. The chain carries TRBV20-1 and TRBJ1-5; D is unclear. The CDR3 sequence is CSAGLNQPQHF. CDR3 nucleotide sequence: TGCAGTGCAGGGCTCAATCAGCCCCAGCATTTT.